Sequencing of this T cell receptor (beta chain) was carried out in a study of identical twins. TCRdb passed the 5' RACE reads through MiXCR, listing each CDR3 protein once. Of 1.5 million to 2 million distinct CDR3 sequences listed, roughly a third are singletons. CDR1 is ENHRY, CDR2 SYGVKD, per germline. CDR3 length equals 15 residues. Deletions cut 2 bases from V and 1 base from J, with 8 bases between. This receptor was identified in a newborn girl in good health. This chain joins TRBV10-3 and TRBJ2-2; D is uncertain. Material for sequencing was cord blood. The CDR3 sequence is CAISERPLNTGELFF. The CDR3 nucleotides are TGTGCCATCAGTGAGAGGCCATTGAACACCGGGGAGCTGTTTTTT.